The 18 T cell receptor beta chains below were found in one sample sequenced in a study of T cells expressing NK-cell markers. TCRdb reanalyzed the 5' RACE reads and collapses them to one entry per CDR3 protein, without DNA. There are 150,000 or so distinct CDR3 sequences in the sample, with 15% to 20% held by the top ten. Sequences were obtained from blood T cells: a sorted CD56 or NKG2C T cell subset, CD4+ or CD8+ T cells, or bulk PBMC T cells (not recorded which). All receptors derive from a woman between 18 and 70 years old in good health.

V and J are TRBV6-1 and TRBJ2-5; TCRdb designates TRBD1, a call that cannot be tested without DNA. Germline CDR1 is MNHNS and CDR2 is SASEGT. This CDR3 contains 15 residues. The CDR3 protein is CASSELDSSIGTQYF.

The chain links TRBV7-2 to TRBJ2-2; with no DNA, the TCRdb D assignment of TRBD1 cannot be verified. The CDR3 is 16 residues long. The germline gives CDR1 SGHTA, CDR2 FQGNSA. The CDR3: CASSLASRGEAGELFF.

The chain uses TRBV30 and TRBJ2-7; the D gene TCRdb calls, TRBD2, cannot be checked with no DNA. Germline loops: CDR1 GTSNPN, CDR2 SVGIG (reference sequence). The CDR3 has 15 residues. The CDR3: CAWSEGLAGSYEQYF.

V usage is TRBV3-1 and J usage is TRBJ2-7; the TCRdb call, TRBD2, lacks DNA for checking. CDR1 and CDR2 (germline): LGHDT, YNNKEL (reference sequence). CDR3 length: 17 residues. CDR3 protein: CASSQTHPGTSGREQYF.

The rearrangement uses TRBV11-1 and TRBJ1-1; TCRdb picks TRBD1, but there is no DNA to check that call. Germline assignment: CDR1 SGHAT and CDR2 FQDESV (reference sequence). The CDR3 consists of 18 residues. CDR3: CASSKTPRRVARGTEAFF.

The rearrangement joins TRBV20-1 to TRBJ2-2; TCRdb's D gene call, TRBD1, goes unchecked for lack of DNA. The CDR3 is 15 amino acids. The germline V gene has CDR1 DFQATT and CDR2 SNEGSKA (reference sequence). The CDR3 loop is CSARPGSVDTGELFF.

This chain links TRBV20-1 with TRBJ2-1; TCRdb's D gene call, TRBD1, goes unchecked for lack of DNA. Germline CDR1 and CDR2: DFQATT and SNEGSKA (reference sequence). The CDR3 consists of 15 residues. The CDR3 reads CSARGRGAAYNEQFF.

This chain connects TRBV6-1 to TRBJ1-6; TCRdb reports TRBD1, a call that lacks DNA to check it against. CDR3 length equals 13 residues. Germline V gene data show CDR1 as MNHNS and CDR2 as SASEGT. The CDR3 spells CASMWQGQSPLHF.

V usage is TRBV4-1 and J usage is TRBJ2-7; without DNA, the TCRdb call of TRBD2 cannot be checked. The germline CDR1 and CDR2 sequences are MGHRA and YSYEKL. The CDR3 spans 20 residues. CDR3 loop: CASSQDKSLAGGPSSYEQYF.

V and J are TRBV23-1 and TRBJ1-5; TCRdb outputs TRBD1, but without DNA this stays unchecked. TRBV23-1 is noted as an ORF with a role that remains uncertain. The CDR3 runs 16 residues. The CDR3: CASSRRPRLSNQPQHF.

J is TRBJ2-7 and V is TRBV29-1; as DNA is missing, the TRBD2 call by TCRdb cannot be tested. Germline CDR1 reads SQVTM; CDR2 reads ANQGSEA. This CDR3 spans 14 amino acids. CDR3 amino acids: CSVTSGRPSYEQYF.

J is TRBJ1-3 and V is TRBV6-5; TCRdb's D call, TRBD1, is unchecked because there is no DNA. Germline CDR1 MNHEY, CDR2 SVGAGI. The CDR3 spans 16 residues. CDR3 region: CASSIGHRGSGNTIYF.

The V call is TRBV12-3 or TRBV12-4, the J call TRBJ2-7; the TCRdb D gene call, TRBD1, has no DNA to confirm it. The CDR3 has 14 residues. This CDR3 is CASSPRTGRNEQYF.

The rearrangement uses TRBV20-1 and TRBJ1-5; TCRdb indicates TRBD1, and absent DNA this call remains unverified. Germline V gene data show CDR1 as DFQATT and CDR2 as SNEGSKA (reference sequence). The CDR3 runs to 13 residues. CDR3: CSAADRGVQPQHF.

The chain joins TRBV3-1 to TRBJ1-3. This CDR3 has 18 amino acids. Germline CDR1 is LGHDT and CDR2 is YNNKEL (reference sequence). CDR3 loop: CASSQKNIMGRRRDTIYF.

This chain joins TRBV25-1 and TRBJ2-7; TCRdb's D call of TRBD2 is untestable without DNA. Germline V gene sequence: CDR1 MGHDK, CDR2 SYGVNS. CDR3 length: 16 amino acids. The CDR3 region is CASSDAGLGSSYEQYF.

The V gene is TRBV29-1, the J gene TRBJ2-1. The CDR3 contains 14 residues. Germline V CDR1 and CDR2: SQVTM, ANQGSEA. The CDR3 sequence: CSSLGQADYNEQFF.

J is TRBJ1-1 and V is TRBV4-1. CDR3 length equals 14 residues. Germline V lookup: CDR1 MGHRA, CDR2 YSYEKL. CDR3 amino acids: CASSQQILNTEAFF.